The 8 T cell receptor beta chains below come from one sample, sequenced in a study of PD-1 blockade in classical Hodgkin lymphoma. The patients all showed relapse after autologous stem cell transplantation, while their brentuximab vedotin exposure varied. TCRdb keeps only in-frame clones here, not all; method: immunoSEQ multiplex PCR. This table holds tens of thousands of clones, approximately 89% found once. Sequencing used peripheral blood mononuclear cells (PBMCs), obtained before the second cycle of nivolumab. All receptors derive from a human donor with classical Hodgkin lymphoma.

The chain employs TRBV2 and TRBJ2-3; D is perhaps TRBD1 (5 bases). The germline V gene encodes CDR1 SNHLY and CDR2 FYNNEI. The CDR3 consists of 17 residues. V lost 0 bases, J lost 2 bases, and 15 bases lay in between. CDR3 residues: CASSEARWARATDTQYF. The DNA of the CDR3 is TGTGCCAGCAGTGAAGCGCGGTGGGCCAGGGCCACAGATACGCAGTATTTT.

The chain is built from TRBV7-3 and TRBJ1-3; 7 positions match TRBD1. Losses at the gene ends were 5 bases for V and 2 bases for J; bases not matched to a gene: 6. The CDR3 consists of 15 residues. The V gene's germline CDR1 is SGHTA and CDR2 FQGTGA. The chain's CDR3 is CASSKTGDPGNTIYF. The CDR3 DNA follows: TGTGCCAGCAGCAAAACAGGGGATCCTGGAAACACCATATATTTT.

This CDR3 reads CASSSLRVIAGRGGYTF. CDR3 nucleotides: TGTGCCAGCAGCTCACTGAGGGTGATCGCAGGGCGGGGCGGCTACACCTTC. V is TRBV11-2 and J is TRBJ1-2; possibly TRBD1 for D (5 bases). The CDR3 runs to 17 residues. CDR1 and CDR2 from the germline V gene are SGHAT and FQNNGV. V lost 4 bases and J lost 8, with 26 bases in between.

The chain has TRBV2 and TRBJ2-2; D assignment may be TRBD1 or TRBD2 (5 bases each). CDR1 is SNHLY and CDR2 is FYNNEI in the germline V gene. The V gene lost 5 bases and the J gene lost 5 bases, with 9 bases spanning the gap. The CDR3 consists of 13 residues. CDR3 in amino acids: CASSPGRTGELFF. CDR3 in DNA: TGTGCCAGCAGTCCAGGGAGAACCGGGGAGCTGTTTTTT.

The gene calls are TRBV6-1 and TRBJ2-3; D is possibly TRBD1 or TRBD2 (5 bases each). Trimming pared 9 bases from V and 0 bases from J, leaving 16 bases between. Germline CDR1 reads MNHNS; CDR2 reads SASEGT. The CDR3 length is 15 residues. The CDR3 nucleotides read TGTGCCAGTGGCTCATCCGGGACCAGCACAGATACGCAGTATTTT. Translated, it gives CASGSSGTSTDTQYF.

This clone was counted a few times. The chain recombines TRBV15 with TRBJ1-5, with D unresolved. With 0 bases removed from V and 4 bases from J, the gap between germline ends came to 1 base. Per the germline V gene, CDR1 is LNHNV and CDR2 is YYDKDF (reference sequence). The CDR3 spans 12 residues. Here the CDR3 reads CATSRENQPQHF. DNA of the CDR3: TGTGCCACCAGCAGAGAAAATCAGCCCCAGCATTTT.

CDR3 coding DNA: TGTGCCAGCAGTCTTCGACTAGGGGAGACCGGGGAGCTGTTTTTT. This encodes CASSLRLGETGELFF. V and J are TRBV28 and TRBJ2-2, with D perhaps TRBD2 (6 bases). In germline, CDR1 is MDHEN, CDR2 SYDVKM. Trimming cost V 5 bases and J 5 bases, with 15 bases left between them. The CDR3 loop spans 15 amino acids.

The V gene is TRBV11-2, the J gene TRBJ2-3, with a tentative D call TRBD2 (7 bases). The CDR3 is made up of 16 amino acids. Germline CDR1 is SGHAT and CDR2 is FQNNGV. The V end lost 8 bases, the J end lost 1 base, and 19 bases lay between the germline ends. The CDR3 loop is CASQAPGGPGTDTQYF. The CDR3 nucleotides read TGTGCCAGCCAGGCCCCCGGGGGGCCCGGCACAGATACGCAGTATTTT.